This T cell receptor beta chain was sequenced during a study of blood T cells in healthy people across ages (dated by TCRdb to the mid-2010s). Background on the whole study: Template switching captured roughly one uniquely barcoded TCR beta cDNA molecule per two T cells in model experiments. To track age-related changes in TCR beta repertoire diversity, the study relied on deep sequencing normalized with unique cDNA molecular identifiers. The donors were divided into four age groups: young (average 16 years), middle-aged (over 35), aged (about 61) and long-lived (roughly 88). To avoid experimental bias, donors of different ages were randomly spread across the sequencing lanes. The study analyzed two additional independent replicas of 1 million unique cDNA reads from the same blood draw for two donors, one aged 18 to 30 and one aged 80 or older.

Results and caveats for the whole study, not just this receptor: Donor CMV infection status was unknown, potentially confounding age-related changes in expanded clonotypes. A strong correlation was found between observed TCR beta diversity and the percentage of naive T cells measured by flow cytometry. Conclusive comparison of naive and antigen-experienced compartments was prevented by the profiling of bulk unsorted PBMCs. Estimates of total diversity based on one million sequenced T cells were considered lower bounds and underestimates. Observed TCR beta diversity per million T cells fell roughly linearly with age, and a significant reduction was already apparent by age roughly 40. Compared with the aged group, the long-lived group had more naive CD4+ T cells, fewer expanded clones and increased TCR diversity, a pattern suggesting age selection.

Library preparation was by 5' RACE. Sequencing used an Illumina HiSeq 2500. A second PCR of about 7 to 12 cycles was performed with a sample-barcoded 5' primer and a J-beta primer mix. A unique molecular identifier was introduced onto each TCR beta cDNA molecule by a template-switch 5' adaptor carrying 12 random nucleotides. At least 2.5 million CDR3-containing paired-end reads were obtained from each sample. All of the RNA was converted into first-strand cDNA using the Mint cDNA synthesis kit, with a TRBC-specific oligonucleotide serving as the primer. All cDNA was treated with uracil-DNA glycosylase and then went through a first 18-cycle PCR with the universal primers M1SS and BC2_uni_R. On the authors' methods: Each sample was normalized by randomly selecting 1 million high-quality reads, each carrying a distinct molecular identifier. Reads with shared molecular identifiers were discarded instead of being binned into consensus sequences. MiTCR, set to a Q25 quality threshold and the strictest error-elimination algorithm, was used for CDR3 identification, clonotype clustering and error correction. A nonparametric unseen species model with Euler transformation was used to estimate lower-bound total TCR beta diversity. Starting from the raw public reads, TCRdb applied fastp trimming at Q25, assembled clones with MiXCR and retained in-frame beta chains. Duplicate CDR3 protein sequences are folded into a single record with the most common DNA and genes. The V and J calls come from TCRdb's annotation, not from the publication. The sample profile shows around 1.5 million distinct CDR3 sequences; roughly 40% of them were found once. The ten largest clones add up to 7.9% of the sample.

Trimming leaves V shorter by 2 bases and J shorter by 4 bases, with the junction holding 13 bases beyond the gene matches. From its cysteine to its phenylalanine, the CDR3 spans 17 amino acids. The only DNA kept is the CDR3, 51 bases in frame from the first base. The germline V gene gives CDR1 as MNHEY and CDR2 as SVGEGT. The 39 donors, aged about 6 to 95 years, were systemically healthy Caucasian individuals from Russia. Each donor gave around 9.9 milliliters of peripheral blood, collected into EDTA-treated Vacutainer tubes. Ficoll-Paque density-gradient centrifugation was used to isolate PBMCs, with at least 6 million per sample. Trizol reagent was used to extract total RNA from the PBMCs, yielding at least 5.5 micrograms per sample. Naive CD45RAhigh/CD27high T cell percentages were measured by flow cytometry on a PBMC aliquot from every donor. This clonotype was recorded a few times. No cognate antigen has been identified for it. No base qualities exist here, and no much larger clone lies one base off it.

This TCR was recovered from a woman between 18 and 30 years old in good health. The chain employs TRBV6-2 or TRBV6-3 and TRBJ1-1; the junction holds 7 bases that match TRBD1. Sequencing used blood. CDR3 loop: CASSYVQGRAERTEAFF. The bases read TGTGCCAGCAGTTACGTACAGGGGAGGGCTGAACGCACTGAAGCTTTCTTT.